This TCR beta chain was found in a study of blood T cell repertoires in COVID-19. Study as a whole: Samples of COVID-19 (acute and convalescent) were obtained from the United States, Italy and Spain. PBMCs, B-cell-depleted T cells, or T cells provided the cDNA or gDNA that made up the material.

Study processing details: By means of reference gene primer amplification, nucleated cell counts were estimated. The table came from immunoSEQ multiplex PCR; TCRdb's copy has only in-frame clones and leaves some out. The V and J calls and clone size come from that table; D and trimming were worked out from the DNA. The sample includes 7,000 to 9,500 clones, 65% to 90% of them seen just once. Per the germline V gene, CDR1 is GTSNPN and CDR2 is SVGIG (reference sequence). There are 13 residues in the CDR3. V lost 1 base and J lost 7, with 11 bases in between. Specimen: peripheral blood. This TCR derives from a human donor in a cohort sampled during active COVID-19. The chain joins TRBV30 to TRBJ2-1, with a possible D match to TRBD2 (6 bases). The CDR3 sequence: CAWSGLTRNEQFF. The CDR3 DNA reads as TGTGCCTGGAGTGGGCTGACTAGGAATGAGCAGTTCTTC.